This T cell receptor beta chain was retrieved from a study of CD8+ T cells in alopecia areata. It was cDNA, reverse transcribed from extracted RNA, that served as the sequencing template. Profiling relied on immunoSEQ multiplex PCR, and the TCRdb table lists in-frame clones only, not all of them. The sample lists some 200,000 clones, 50% to 60% occurring once. This clone turned up a few times. Its antigen is as yet unknown. The same CDR3 is also encoded by other DNA sequences in this sample. Findings and caveats of the study: Mice gave a clearer picture of TCR sharing than patients did, possibly for HLA-related reasons.

The treatment: oral pan-JAK inhibitor, 5-10 mg twice daily. Between the trimmed V and J ends, which lost 3 bases and 3 bases, there was a span of 9 bases. The CDR3 contains 14 residues. Germline V gives CDR1 MDHEN, CDR2 SYDVKM. This clonotype was obtained from a human donor with alopecia areata. Here the sequenced sample was CD4+ T cells sorted from blood, taken at week 4, from a patient treated with tofacitinib. V and J are TRBV28 and TRBJ2-1; D is ambiguous. DNA for the CDR3: TGTGCCAGCAGTTTTGGGTCCCTCTACAATGAGCAGTTCTTC. This translates into CASSFGSLYNEQFF.